These T cell receptor beta chains were read from a single sample in a study of cytomegalovirus exposure and HLA in healthy donors. Sequencing used immunoSEQ multiplex PCR; TCRdb keeps in-frame clones, though not all of them. Of under 110,000 clones listed, approximately 71% are singletons. The sample taken for sequencing was PBMCs. The receptor source for this set is a man aged 40-49 years in good health and CMV-seronegative. Both conserved end residues are part of each CDR3. Each record gives: clone size, D gene, V gene, J gene, CDR3 DNA, CDR3 protein. The D gene is left open where the match is weak. The size of a clone is reported for some rows only, either as once, few or many, or as a class for expanded clones.

>-|TRBD1|TRBV5-1|TRBJ1-6
TGCGCCAGCAGCCGAGACAGGGATTCACCCCTCCACTTT
CASSRDRDSPLHF
>-|-|TRBV11-2|TRBJ2-1
TGTGCCAGCAGTCGAAAGGGTACAGGGCAGTTCTTC
CASSRKGTGQFF
>-|TRBD1|TRBV7-9|TRBJ1-2
TGTGCCAGCAGCTCCACCGGGACAGGGTACGGCTACACCTTC
CASSSTGTGYGYTF
>-|TRBD1|TRBV19|TRBJ2-1
TGTGCCAGTAGTGGGGACAGGCACAATGAGCAGTTCTTC
CASSGDRHNEQFF
>once|-|TRBV7-2|TRBJ1-5
TGTGCCAGCAGCTTTCCCCCACAGGGTAATCAGCCCCAGCATTTT
CASSFPPQGNQPQHF
>-|TRBD2|TRBV19|TRBJ2-1
TGTGCCAGTAGTACACTAGCGGGGGGAAGGAATGAGCAGCTCTTC
CASSTLAGGRNEQLF
>-|TRBD1|TRBV11-1|TRBJ2-5
TGTGCCAGCAGCGATAAGGGACAGGGCTCGGAGACCCAGTACTTC
CASSDKGQGSETQYF
>-|-|TRBV6-4|TRBJ1-5
TGTGCCAGCAGTGAGGGGGCAAATCAGCCCCAGCATTTT
CASSEGANQPQHF
>-|TRBD1|TRBV9|TRBJ2-7
TGTGCCAGCAGCGCGAGACAGGGGGGCGAGCAGTACTTC
CASSARQGGEQYF
>-|TRBD2|TRBV11-3|TRBJ2-3
TGTGCCAGCAGCTTAGGGACTAGTCTGGATACGCAGTATTTT
CASSLGTSLDTQYF
>-|-|TRBV10-1|TRBJ1-1
TGCGCCAGCAGTGAACGTCAGGGCTGGATGAACACTGAAGCTTTCTTT
CASSERQGWMNTEAFF
>-|TRBD1|TRBV19|TRBJ1-5
TGTGCCAGTAACCCGGGACAGGGGGTCCGGCCCCAGCATTTT
CASNPGQGVRPQHF
>-|-|TRBV5-1|TRBJ1-3
TGCGCCAGCAGGCCCGGGACACCTGGAAACACCATATATTTT
CASRPGTPGNTIYF
>-|TRBD1|TRBV5-4|TRBJ2-5
TGTGCCAGCAGCTTGGCCGGGACAGGGCTTAGGCGGGAGACCCAGTACTTC
CASSLAGTGLRRETQYF
>-|-|TRBV7-9|TRBJ1-5
TGTGCCAGCAGCGCTACGGACAGTTACGGTCAGCCCCAGCATTTT
CASSATDSYGQPQHF
>-|-|TRBV7-9|TRBJ2-3
TGTGCCAGCAGCCAGGGGAAAGGGGGGGCATGGACAGATACGCAGTATTTT
CASSQGKGGAWTDTQYF
>-|TRBD2|TRBV7-2|TRBJ2-3
TGTGCCAGCAGCTTAGGACTAGCGGGGGGGCTAGATACGCAGTATTTT
CASSLGLAGGLDTQYF
>-|TRBD1|TRBV7-8|TRBJ1-2
TGTGCCAGCAGCTTAGGTCGGCAGGGGGCCGTCTATGGCTACACCTTC
CASSLGRQGAVYGYTF
>-|TRBD1|TRBV14|TRBJ2-7
TGTGCCAGCAGCCGAGGACAGGGGGGCTACGAGCAGTACTTC
CASSRGQGGYEQYF
>-|-|TRBV6-1|TRBJ1-2
TGTGCCAGCAGTGAAGCGGCACGCTATGGCTACACCTTC
CASSEAARYGYTF
>-|TRBD1|TRBV6-6|TRBJ1-5
TGTGCCAGCAGTTACGGGGACAGAGGAAATCAGCCCCAGCATTTT
CASSYGDRGNQPQHF
>-|TRBD1|TRBV6-5|TRBJ1-2
TGTGCCAGCAGTGTAATGGGACAGGGCCAATATGGCTACACCTTC
CASSVMGQGQYGYTF
>-|TRBD1|TRBV19|TRBJ2-7
TGTGCCAGTAGTACTGGACAGGGCGGCTCCTACGAGCAGTACTTC
CASSTGQGGSYEQYF
>-|-|TRBV19|TRBJ1-5
TGTGCCAGTAGTAGTGACAGTAGGAATCAGCCCCAGCATTTT
CASSSDSRNQPQHF
>-|TRBD2|TRBV9|TRBJ2-5
TGTGCCAGCAGCGTAGGGCCCTCCCCCAGCGGGGGGACGTCGGGGGAGACCCAGTACTTC
CASSVGPSPSGGTSGETQYF
>-|TRBD1|TRBV28|TRBJ2-4
TGTGCCAGCAGGGGACAGTTGATAGCCAAAAACATTCAGTACTTC
CASRGQLIAKNIQYF
>-|TRBD2|TRBV5-1|TRBJ2-3
TGCGCCAGCAGCCTTGGGCTCCTAGCGGGGGAGAGAGATACGCAGTATTTT
CASSLGLLAGERDTQYF
>once|TRBD2|TRBV13|TRBJ2-7
TGTGCCAGCAGCCTCCCGGGGGGGTCCTACGAGCAGTACTTC
CASSLPGGSYEQYF
>-|TRBD2|TRBV6-1|TRBJ2-5
TGTGCCAGCAGTGTTAGCGGGGGGTACCAAGAGACCCAGTACTTC
CASSVSGGYQETQYF
>-|TRBD2|TRBV5-6|TRBJ2-5
TGTGCCAGCAGCTTGGCCATAAGGGAGGGTGACCAAGAGACCCAGTACTTC
CASSLAIREGDQETQYF
>-|TRBD2|TRBV11-2|TRBJ2-5
TGTGCCAGCACCCTGACTAGCGGGGACGCAGAGACCCAGTACTTC
CASTLTSGDAETQYF
>-|TRBD2|TRBV5-1|TRBJ2-7
TGCGCCAGCAGCGCTACTAGCGGGAGCTACGAGCAGTACTTC
CASSATSGSYEQYF